Each of the 14 T cell receptor beta chains below was sequenced from the same sample in a study of blood T cell repertoires in COVID-19. Only in-frame clones appear in the TCRdb table, and some are missing; sequencing was by immunoSEQ multiplex PCR. The sample has more than 85,000 clones, 80% seen once; the top ten hold approximately 4.2%. Sample: peripheral blood. The receptors were gathered from a human donor in a cohort sampled during active or convalescent COVID-19.

The chain has TRBV18 and TRBJ1-1; TRBD1 might be the D (5 bases). V shed 3 bases and J shed 0 bases, with 11 bases lying between them. Germline CDR1 and CDR2: KGHSH and LQKENI. There are 15 residues in the CDR3. This CDR3 reads CASSPPGGMNTEAFF. In DNA form, the CDR3 reads TGTGCCAGCTCACCCCCGGGGGGGATGAACACTGAAGCTTTCTTT.

The V and J genes are TRBV6-2 or TRBV6-3 and TRBJ1-2; D is perhaps TRBD1 (6 bases). The V end lost 2 bases, the J end lost 8 bases, and 15 bases lay between the germline ends. Per the germline V gene, CDR1 is MNHEY and CDR2 is SVGEGT. The CDR3 is made up of 14 amino acids. The CDR3 region is CASSYGGRAFGYTF. The DNA for the CDR3 is TGTGCCAGCAGTTACGGGGGCAGGGCCTTCGGCTACACCTTC.

The genes are TRBV5-1 and TRBJ2-1; 7 bases line up with TRBD2. The germline V gene encodes CDR1 SGHRS and CDR2 YFSETQ. The CDR3 has 15 amino acids. With 7 bases clipped from V and 3 bases from J, the junction kept 10 bases outside the gene matches. The CDR3 spells CASGEGGPGYNEQFF. CDR3 in DNA: TGCGCCAGCGGTGAGGGAGGGCCTGGCTACAATGAGCAGTTCTTC.

This chain connects TRBV9 to TRBJ1-5; 10 bases are a match to TRBD1. This CDR3 has 14 amino acids. V shed 4 bases, J shed 7 bases, and the junction held 5 bases outside the gene matches. The germline CDR1 and CDR2 sequences are SGDLS and YYNGEE. In DNA form, the CDR3 reads TGTGCCAGCAGCCCGGGACAGGGGAAGCAGCCCCAGCATTTT. Encoded protein: CASSPGQGKQPQHF.

The rearrangement links TRBV12-3 or TRBV12-4 to TRBJ2-7; tentatively, D is TRBD2 (5 bases). V lost 6 bases to trimming and J lost 3 bases, with 12 bases between them. The CDR3 contains 13 residues. The CDR3 DNA sequence: TGTGCCAGCAGCCTAGCTGAGGGCTACGAGCAGTACTTC. Protein sequence: CASSLAEGYEQYF.

The V call is TRBV6-5, the J call TRBJ1-2, with TRBD1 identical over 7 bases. The CDR3 loop spans 13 amino acids. Germline V gene data show CDR1 as MNHEY and CDR2 as SVGAGI. V shed 6 bases, J shed 6 bases, and the junction held 7 bases outside the gene matches. The CDR3 bases are TGTGCCAGCAGACACAGGGGAGTGGATGGCTACACCTTC. Translated: CASRHRGVDGYTF.

V gene TRBV7-9 combines with J gene TRBJ1-3, with 7 bases matching TRBD1. CDR1 is SEHNR and CDR2 is FQNEAQ in the germline V gene (reference sequence). This CDR3 is 16 amino acids long. V lost 5 bases and J lost 3; bases outside the gene matches: 10. The CDR3 nucleotides are TGTGCCAGCAGCCGGTCCGACCGGGACAGTGGAAACACCATATATTTT. It encodes CASSRSDRDSGNTIYF.

Here the CDR3 reads CASSPLRTGDHTGELFF. For the CDR3, the DNA is TGTGCCAGCTCACCACTACGGACAGGGGACCACACCGGGGAGCTGTTTTTT. The chain links TRBV18 to TRBJ2-2, with 9 bases lining up with TRBD1. Germline trimming cut 1 base from V and 3 bases from J; bases unmatched to any gene: 6. CDR3 size: 17 residues. CDR1 is KGHSH and CDR2 is LQKENI in the germline V gene.

The chain joins TRBV28 to TRBJ2-2, with 8 nucleotides matching TRBD1. J was trimmed by 4 bases and V by 6 bases; bases with no gene match: 4. The CDR3 is 14 residues long. Per germline, CDR1 MDHEN and CDR2 SYDVKM. The CDR3 here is CASRRQGSTGELFF. DNA for the CDR3: TGTGCCAGCAGGCGACAGGGGAGCACCGGGGAGCTGTTTTTT.

This chain joins TRBV5-1 and TRBJ1-2; 7 nucleotides match TRBD1. CDR1 is SGHRS, CDR2 YFSETQ, per germline. J was trimmed by 0 bases and V by 0 bases; bases with no gene match: 2. CDR3 length: 15 residues. The CDR3 spells CASSLARGANYGYTF. CDR3 bases: TGCGCCAGCAGCTTGGCCAGGGGGGCTAACTATGGCTACACCTTC.

The CDR3 region is CASRLVWGRWGTEAFF. In DNA, the CDR3 is TGTGCCAGCAGGTTGGTTTGGGGGCGGTGGGGAACTGAAGCTTTCTTT. The V call is TRBV28, the J call TRBJ1-1; a weak D match, TRBD1 (6 bases). This CDR3 comprises 16 residues. CDR1 MDHEN and CDR2 SYDVKM come from the germline V gene. The V end lost 6 bases, the J end lost 5 bases, and 22 bases lay between the germline ends.

The chain links TRBV9 to TRBJ2-5; D possibly corresponds to TRBD2 (7 bases). Germline V gene lookup returns CDR1 SGDLS and CDR2 YYNGEE. V lost 3 bases and J 1 base, leaving 19 bases between the germline ends. The CDR3 has 17 amino acids. This chain's CDR3 is CASSAGGAGSLQETQYF. In DNA form, the CDR3 reads TGTGCCAGCAGCGCTGGGGGGGCAGGGAGCCTCCAAGAGACCCAGTACTTC.

This chain joins TRBV7-2 and TRBJ2-4; D is perhaps TRBD1 (5 bases). Between the trimmed V and J ends, which lost 3 bases and 1 base, there was a span of 13 bases. The CDR3 runs 16 residues. The V gene's germline CDR1 is SGHTA and CDR2 FQGNSA. The CDR3 protein is CASSLSRGSAKNIQYF. Here the CDR3 DNA reads TGTGCCAGCAGCTTGTCAAGGGGATCGGCCAAAAACATTCAGTACTTC.

V is TRBV7-2 and J is TRBJ2-6; tentative D call: TRBD1 (6 bases). Trimming took 1 base from V and 0 from J, leaving 10 bases between them. The CDR3 length is 17 residues. CDR1 is SGHTA and CDR2 is FQGNSA in the germline V gene. In DNA, the CDR3 is TGTGCCAGCAGCTTAGGGACAGCCAACTCTGGGGCCAACGTCCTGACTTTC. This encodes CASSLGTANSGANVLTF.